Sequencing of this T cell receptor (beta chain) was carried out in a study of beta chain features in type 1 diabetes. The sequenced template was cDNA made from the entire isolated RNA. Naive, central memory and regulatory T cell samples averaged roughly 3.6 million immunoSEQ reads each. Repertoires were generated with immunoSEQ multiplex PCR, while TCRdb's copy carries only in-frame clones and drops some. The table records 330,000 or so clones, around 13% of them present only once. This clone was found a few times. One heparinised draw, averaging roughly 0.12 L, was taken per donor. Material: central memory CD4+ T cells from blood. This sequence originates from a man aged 30 to 39 in good health.

The DNA of the CDR3 is TGCGCCAGCACCTCCGGGACAGGTGGTTTCCTGATACAGTACTTC. Translated, it gives CASTSGTGGFLIQYF. This rearrangement joins TRBV5-1 to TRBJ2-7, with TRBD1 matching 8 bases. Germline CDR1 SGHRS, CDR2 YFSETQ. Unmatched junction bases numbered 18, after V lost 6 bases and J lost 10 bases. The CDR3 covers 15 residues.